The following is a TCR beta chain sequence with its context. The CDR3 consists of 15 residues. Unmatched junction bases numbered 6, after V lost 4 bases and J lost 1 base. Germline values: CDR1 LNHDA, CDR2 SQIVND (reference sequence). The participants were between roughly 18 and 100 years old and came from about two dozen US areas. Participant-reported clinical history was the basis for cohort assignment. The sample comes from a study of blood T cell repertoires in COVID-19. Method: immunoSEQ multiplex PCR; TCRdb's copy keeps in-frame clones and lacks some. Of about 400,000 clones listed, around 90% are singletons.

The sample taken for sequencing was PBMCs or T cells enriched from blood (not recorded which). The genes are TRBV19 and TRBJ1-1, with 7 bases aligning to TRBD1. The clonotype comes from a woman in her forties with acute COVID-19. CDR3 DNA: TGTGCCAGTAGTAGCCAAGACAGGGAGAACACTGAAGCTTTCTTT. It codes for CASSSQDRENTEAFF.